A selection of T cell receptor beta chains follows, all from one sample in a study of blood T cell repertoires in COVID-19. Some clones are missing from TCRdb's copy, which holds only in-frame ones; the method was immunoSEQ multiplex PCR. The data show approximately 150,000 clones, approximately 90% seen once. Sequencing input: peripheral blood. The receptor source for this set is a human donor in a cohort sampled during active COVID-19. Both conserved end residues are part of each CDR3. D genes are given only for firm matches. The size field is filled for only some rows; it gives once, few, many or a size class.

d_gene: -; j_gene: TRBJ2-2; v_gene: TRBV9; abundance: -; CDR3nt: TGTGCCAGCAAAAAGGGGGGGGCGAACACCGGGGAGCTGTTTTTT; CDR3aa: CASKKGGANTGELFF
d_gene: -; j_gene: TRBJ2-7; v_gene: TRBV3-1/TRBV3-2; abundance: once; CDR3nt: TGTGCCAGCAGCAGCATAAACTACGAGCAGTACTTC; CDR3aa: CASSSINYEQYF
d_gene: TRBD1; j_gene: TRBJ2-2; v_gene: TRBV19; abundance: -; CDR3nt: TGTGCCAGTAGGGCTCCGGGACAGGGGGCGCGGGGGGAGCTGTTTTTT; CDR3aa: CASRAPGQGARGELFF
d_gene: TRBD2; j_gene: TRBJ2-7; v_gene: TRBV7-2; abundance: -; CDR3nt: TGTGCCAGCAGCAAGGGGACTACCTACGAGCAGTACTTC; CDR3aa: CASSKGTTYEQYF
d_gene: -; j_gene: TRBJ2-7; v_gene: TRBV30; abundance: -; CDR3nt: TGTGCCTGGAGTGTTTCGACAGCCCAGTACTTC; CDR3aa: CAWSVSTAQYF
d_gene: -; j_gene: TRBJ1-1; v_gene: TRBV15; abundance: -; CDR3nt: TGTGCCACCAGCCAAGGACAGCTGAACACTGAAGCTTTCTTT; CDR3aa: CATSQGQLNTEAFF
d_gene: -; j_gene: TRBJ1-1; v_gene: TRBV5-1; abundance: -; CDR3nt: TGCGCCAGCAGCCGGCAGGGGAACACTGAAGCTTTCTTT; CDR3aa: CASSRQGNTEAFF
d_gene: TRBD2; j_gene: TRBJ2-2; v_gene: TRBV7-2; abundance: -; CDR3nt: TGTGCCAGCAGCTTAGTAGGTCTACTAGCGGGGGACACCGGGGAGCTGTTTTTT; CDR3aa: CASSLVGLLAGDTGELFF
d_gene: -; j_gene: TRBJ1-5; v_gene: TRBV6-6; abundance: -; CDR3nt: TGTGCCAGCAGTCCCTCGGACGGGGTAAGCAATCAGCCCCAGCATTTT; CDR3aa: CASSPSDGVSNQPQHF
d_gene: -; j_gene: TRBJ1-2; v_gene: TRBV30; abundance: -; CDR3nt: TGTGCCTGGAAATGGGCTTCCTATGGCTACACCTTC; CDR3aa: CAWKWASYGYTF
d_gene: TRBD2; j_gene: TRBJ2-2; v_gene: TRBV4-1; abundance: -; CDR3nt: TGCGCCAGCAGCAGCCGCCCGGCGGGGGGGAACACCGGGGAGCTGTTTTTT; CDR3aa: CASSSRPAGGNTGELFF
d_gene: TRBD2; j_gene: TRBJ2-5; v_gene: TRBV13; abundance: -; CDR3nt: TGTGCCAGCAGCTTACTAGCGGGGGCCCAAGAGACCCAGTACTTC; CDR3aa: CASSLLAGAQETQYF
d_gene: -; j_gene: TRBJ2-1; v_gene: TRBV11-2; abundance: once; CDR3nt: TGTGCCAGCAGCTTAGGCGGCTCCTACAATGAGCAGTTCTTC; CDR3aa: CASSLGGSYNEQFF
d_gene: -; j_gene: TRBJ2-7; v_gene: TRBV7-9; abundance: -; CDR3nt: TGTGCCAGCAGCCCCCGGGGTAGCTCCTACGAGCAGTACTTC; CDR3aa: CASSPRGSSYEQYF
d_gene: TRBD2; j_gene: TRBJ2-1; v_gene: TRBV2; abundance: -; CDR3nt: TGTGCCAGCAGTGGGTTTCTAGCGGGGGGCGGGAATGAGCAGTTCTTC; CDR3aa: CASSGFLAGGGNEQFF
d_gene: -; j_gene: TRBJ2-7; v_gene: TRBV19; abundance: -; CDR3nt: TGTGCCAGTAGTATTACTGGGTCGGAGGAGCAGTACTTC; CDR3aa: CASSITGSEEQYF
d_gene: TRBD1; j_gene: TRBJ2-1; v_gene: TRBV29-1; abundance: once; CDR3nt: TGCAGCGTTGACTCCTTCAGGGGGCCCGAGCAGTTCTTC; CDR3aa: CSVDSFRGPEQFF
d_gene: TRBD1; j_gene: TRBJ1-5; v_gene: TRBV18; abundance: once; CDR3nt: TGTGCCAGCTCATCGCAGGGACAGGGGAGTCAGCCCCAGCATTTT; CDR3aa: CASSSQGQGSQPQHF
d_gene: TRBD1; j_gene: TRBJ2-1; v_gene: TRBV7-3; abundance: -; CDR3nt: TGTGCCAGCAGCGCTACAGGGGGGTCCTACAATGAGCAGTTCTTC; CDR3aa: CASSATGGSYNEQFF
d_gene: -; j_gene: TRBJ1-6; v_gene: TRBV27; abundance: -; CDR3nt: TGTGCCAGCAGTTTAAGTGGGGCAATTCCTGGCCCCCTCCACTTT; CDR3aa: CASSLSGAIPGPLHF
d_gene: TRBD1; j_gene: TRBJ1-2; v_gene: TRBV7-3; abundance: -; CDR3nt: TGTGCCAGCAGCCTGACAGGGGATTATGGCTACACCTTC; CDR3aa: CASSLTGDYGYTF
d_gene: -; j_gene: TRBJ2-7; v_gene: TRBV13; abundance: -; CDR3nt: TGTGCCAGCAGCTTAGGGGGTAGCACCTACGAGCAGTACTTC; CDR3aa: CASSLGGSTYEQYF
d_gene: -; j_gene: TRBJ1-2; v_gene: TRBV6-1; abundance: -; CDR3nt: TGTGCCAGCAGTGAATATCCCCTAAGGACAGTCATCTTTTATGGCTACACCTTC; CDR3aa: CASSEYPLRTVIFYGYTF
d_gene: -; j_gene: TRBJ1-6; v_gene: TRBV19; abundance: -; CDR3nt: TGTGCCAGTGCGGGGAGTAATTCACCCCTCCACTTT; CDR3aa: CASAGSNSPLHF